The source of this T cell receptor beta chain is a study of blood T cell repertoires in COVID-19. Turning to the study itself: Sites across the United States, Italy and Spain contributed samples from acute and convalescent COVID-19. Nucleic acid was either cDNA or gDNA, and it came from T cells, B-cell-depleted T cells, or PBMCs.

Per the original methods: Counts of nucleated cells, estimated from reference gene primer amplification, were obtained. Here immunoSEQ multiplex PCR was the method, and the copy in TCRdb shows in-frame clones only, minus some. That table supplies the V and J calls and clone size; D and trimming were determined from the DNA. This table holds around 50,000 clones, over 70% found once. V dropped 2 bases and J dropped 6; count of bases not matched to a gene: 1. The germline V gene has CDR1 KGHSH and CDR2 LQKENI. The CDR3 length is 12 residues. Input material: peripheral blood. The J gene is TRBJ2-7, the V gene TRBV18, with 7 bases fitting TRBD1. The source of this sequence is a human donor in a cohort sampled during active COVID-19. CDR3 nucleotides: TGTGCCAGCTCACCAGACAGGGCCGAGCAGTACTTC. Translated: CASSPDRAEQYF.